This entry describes one T cell receptor (beta chain). This sample stems from a study of T cells after yellow fever vaccination. The CDR3 length is 15 residues. CDR1 and CDR2 from the germline V gene are KGHDR and SFDVKD. Losses at the gene ends were 5 bases for V and 8 bases for J; bases not matched to a gene: 6. Via MiXCR, TCRdb re-called the 5' RACE reads, giving one row per CDR3 protein. Here the sample spans about 220,000 distinct CDR3 sequences, under 3.5% being singletons. This chain connects TRBV24-1 to TRBJ2-1; TRBD2 matches at 12 bases. Sequenced here: CD4+ T cells sorted from PBMCs, sampled 10 days after the yellow fever booster vaccination. The clonotype originates from a man between 18 and 29 years old who received the YFV17D yellow fever vaccine. The CDR3 here is CATSASGGAVHEQFF. The CDR3 DNA sequence: TGTGCCACCAGTGCTAGCGGGGGGGCCGTGCATGAGCAGTTCTTC.